This is a list of T cell receptor beta chains from one sample in a study of blood T cell repertoires in COVID-19. Data came from immunoSEQ multiplex PCR; TCRdb stores just in-frame clones and leaves some out. The sample records 130,000 to 150,000 clones, more than 75% being singletons. What was sequenced was peripheral blood. These receptors all stem from a man aged 55 to 70 with acute or convalescent COVID-19. CDR3s include the opening cysteine and the closing phenylalanine or tryptophan. Fields, in order: J gene, V gene, D gene, clone size, CDR3 protein, CDR3 DNA. D genes are given only for firm matches. Clone size is given for some rows only: seen once, a few or many times, or a class if the clone is expanded.

J: TRBJ2-5
V: TRBV13
D: TRBD2
size: -
CDR3: CASSYLTSGSYETQYF
DNA: TGTGCCAGCAGCTACCTGACTAGCGGGAGTTATGAGACCCAGTACTTC

J: TRBJ2-2
V: TRBV10-3
D: -
size: -
CDR3: CAISGGGPRGPTGELFF
DNA: TGTGCCATCAGTGGAGGGGGTCCGCGTGGACCTACCGGGGAGCTGTTTTTT

J: TRBJ2-1
V: TRBV7-9
D: TRBD2
size: -
CDR3: CASSFGLAAYNEQFF
DNA: TGTGCCAGCAGCTTTGGGCTAGCGGCTTACAATGAGCAGTTCTTC

J: TRBJ1-5
V: TRBV24-1
D: TRBD1
size: -
CDR3: CATSDLHRGWNGTGREQPQHF
DNA: TGTGCCACCAGTGATTTGCACCGCGGCTGGAACGGGACAGGGCGGGAACAGCCCCAGCATTTT

J: TRBJ2-3
V: TRBV9
D: -
size: -
CDR3: CASSGGQLSTDTQYF
DNA: TGTGCCAGCAGCGGAGGACAGCTGAGCACAGATACGCAGTATTTT

J: TRBJ2-7
V: TRBV6-5
D: TRBD1
size: -
CDR3: CASSLDRGTYEQYF
DNA: TGTGCCAGCAGTCTAGACAGGGGGACCTACGAGCAGTACTTC

J: TRBJ1-6
V: TRBV19
D: TRBD1
size: -
CDR3: CASNTGGRNSPLHF
DNA: TGTGCCAGTAATACAGGGGGAAGAAATTCACCCCTCCACTTT

J: TRBJ2-5
V: TRBV10-3
D: -
size: -
CDR3: CAISDILWGETQYF
DNA: TGTGCCATCAGTGACATACTATGGGGCGAGACCCAGTACTTC

J: TRBJ2-5
V: TRBV5-5
D: -
size: -
CDR3: CASSLGAGSYQETQYF
DNA: TGTGCCAGCAGCTTGGGTGCAGGCTCGTACCAAGAGACCCAGTACTTC

J: TRBJ2-6
V: TRBV5-6
D: -
size: once
CDR3: CASSLFASSGANVLTF
DNA: TGTGCCAGCAGCTTGTTCGCCAGTTCTGGGGCCAACGTCCTGACTTTC

J: TRBJ2-1
V: TRBV11-2
D: -
size: -
CDR3: CASSLDLITSGHEQFF
DNA: TGTGCCAGCAGCTTAGATCTTATAACTAGTGGGCATGAGCAGTTCTTC

J: TRBJ1-3
V: TRBV7-9
D: -
size: once
CDR3: CASSADRFGAGNTIYF
DNA: TGTGCCAGCAGCGCCGACAGGTTCGGAGCTGGAAACACCATATATTTT

J: TRBJ2-4
V: TRBV7-9
D: TRBD1
size: -
CDR3: CASSLVGQAAKNIQYF
DNA: TGTGCCAGCAGCTTAGTGGGACAGGCCGCCAAAAACATTCAGTACTTC

J: TRBJ2-1
V: TRBV24-1
D: -
size: -
CDR3: CATPSDSYNEQFF
DNA: TGTGCCACCCCTAGCGACTCCTACAATGAGCAGTTCTTC

J: TRBJ2-2
V: TRBV21-1
D: -
size: -
CDR3: CASSKNWRESGTGELFF
DNA: TGTGCCAGCAGCAAAAACTGGCGGGAGTCGGGCACCGGGGAGCTGTTTTTT

J: TRBJ1-1
V: TRBV27
D: -
size: -
CDR3: CASSRQTSNTEAFF
DNA: TGTGCCAGCAGTAGACAAACTTCGAACACTGAAGCTTTCTTT

J: TRBJ2-3
V: TRBV11-2
D: TRBD2
size: -
CDR3: CASSLGGLASTDTQYF
DNA: TGTGCCAGCAGCTTAGGGGGACTAGCAAGCACAGATACGCAGTATTTT

J: TRBJ1-4
V: TRBV28
D: -
size: -
CDR3: CASSLYRGELFF
DNA: TGTGCCAGCAGTTTGTATCGGGGAGAACTGTTTTTT

J: TRBJ1-1
V: TRBV6-5
D: -
size: few
CDR3: CASSYFAGRTEAFF
DNA: TGTGCCAGCAGTTACTTCGCAGGCAGGACTGAAGCTTTCTTT

J: TRBJ1-4
V: TRBV7-9
D: TRBD1
size: -
CDR3: CASSRQGLTNEKLFF
DNA: TGTGCCAGCAGCAGACAGGGGCTAACTAATGAAAAACTGTTTTTT

J: TRBJ2-2
V: TRBV19
D: -
size: -
CDR3: CASCPAGETGELFF
DNA: TGTGCCAGTTGTCCAGCGGGCGAAACCGGGGAGCTGTTTTTT

J: TRBJ2-5
V: TRBV15
D: TRBD1
size: once
CDR3: CATSSLSPGQGLVTQYF
DNA: TGTGCCACCAGCAGCCTCTCCCCGGGACAGGGGCTTGTGACCCAGTACTTC

J: TRBJ2-1
V: TRBV3-1/TRBV3-2
D: -
size: -
CDR3: CASSQDWEDGSVQVEQFF
DNA: TGTGCCAGCAGCCAAGATTGGGAGGACGGGAGCGTACAGGTTGAGCAGTTCTTC

J: TRBJ2-1
V: TRBV11-3
D: TRBD2
size: -
CDR3: CASSSGTSGYNEQFF
DNA: TGTGCCAGCAGCTCCGGGACTAGCGGTTACAATGAGCAGTTCTTC

J: TRBJ1-2
V: TRBV6-6
D: -
size: -
CDR3: CASRTQGGGQGYTF
DNA: TGTGCCAGCAGAACGCAAGGGGGGGGCCAGGGCTACACCTTC

J: TRBJ2-5
V: TRBV2
D: -
size: few
CDR3: CASKREETQYF
DNA: TGTGCCAGCAAAAGGGAGGAGACCCAGTACTTC

J: TRBJ2-3
V: TRBV11-3
D: -
size: -
CDR3: CASSLAVADKQYF
DNA: TGTGCCAGCAGCTTAGCTGTAGCGGACAAGCAGTATTTT